The rows below give T cell receptor beta chains drawn from one sample of a study of T cells after yellow fever vaccination. From the 5' RACE reads, TCRdb called clonotypes with MiXCR, one entry per CDR3 protein. The sample lists some 500,000 distinct CDR3 sequences; approximately 13% were seen once. Here the sequenced sample was PBMCs, taken on the day of the yellow fever booster vaccination. The source of these receptors is a young man who received the YFV17D yellow fever vaccine. Each CDR3 is given with its conserved first and last residue. The order of the fields is V gene, clone size, J gene, D gene, CDR3 protein, CDR3 DNA. D genes are given only for firm matches. Clone sizes are given selectively: once, few, many, or a class where the clone is expanded.

V gene: TRBV5-1
clone size: few
J gene: TRBJ2-3
D gene: TRBD2
CDR3 protein: CASSPDGRLAGNTQYF
CDR3 DNA: TGCGCCAGCAGCCCGGACGGTAGACTAGCGGGGAATACGCAGTATTTT

V gene: TRBV29-1
clone size: few
J gene: TRBJ2-7
D gene: TRBD2
CDR3 protein: CSVEAGTSAYEQYF
CDR3 DNA: TGCAGCGTTGAAGCGGGGACTAGCGCCTACGAGCAGTACTTC

V gene: TRBV20-1
clone size: many
J gene: TRBJ2-7
D gene: TRBD1
CDR3 protein: CSAPGTGSHEQYF
CDR3 DNA: TGCAGTGCTCCCGGGACAGGGTCCCACGAGCAGTACTTC

V gene: TRBV29-1
clone size: few
J gene: TRBJ2-6
D gene: -
CDR3 protein: CSVVAGSPSGANVLTF
CDR3 DNA: TGCAGCGTTGTGGCAGGGTCTCCCTCTGGGGCCAACGTCCTGACTTTC

V gene: TRBV6-1
clone size: -
J gene: TRBJ2-5
D gene: -
CDR3 protein: CASRVDSGETQYF
CDR3 DNA: TGTGCCAGCAGGGTCGACAGCGGGGAGACCCAGTACTTC

V gene: TRBV15
clone size: -
J gene: TRBJ2-1
D gene: TRBD2
CDR3 protein: CATSPWGLAGPYNEQFF
CDR3 DNA: TGTGCCACCAGCCCTTGGGGACTAGCGGGACCCTACAATGAGCAGTTCTTC

V gene: TRBV7-2
clone size: -
J gene: TRBJ1-2
D gene: -
CDR3 protein: CASSFITQGGGYTF
CDR3 DNA: TGTGCCAGCAGCTTTATTACCCAGGGAGGCGGCTACACCTTC

V gene: TRBV15
clone size: few
J gene: TRBJ2-5
D gene: TRBD2
CDR3 protein: CATSRRLAETQYF
CDR3 DNA: TGTGCCACCAGCCGACGACTAGCCGAGACCCAGTACTTC

V gene: TRBV6-1
clone size: few
J gene: TRBJ2-3
D gene: -
CDR3 protein: CASRLTAFSTDTQYF
CDR3 DNA: TGTGCCAGCAGGCTGACAGCTTTTAGCACAGATACGCAGTATTTT

V gene: TRBV9
clone size: few
J gene: TRBJ2-3
D gene: -
CDR3 protein: CASSVAGGQQSTDTQYF
CDR3 DNA: TGTGCCAGCAGCGTAGCCGGAGGACAGCAAAGCACAGATACGCAGTATTTT

V gene: TRBV10-2
clone size: -
J gene: TRBJ2-5
D gene: TRBD2
CDR3 protein: CASSNRLAGGGTQETQYF
CDR3 DNA: TGCGCCAGCAGCAACCGACTAGCGGGAGGAGGTACCCAAGAGACCCAGTACTTC

V gene: TRBV20-1
clone size: -
J gene: TRBJ1-2
D gene: TRBD1
CDR3 protein: CSAIQGAHNGYTF
CDR3 DNA: TGCAGTGCCATACAGGGGGCGCATAATGGCTACACCTTC

V gene: TRBV28
clone size: -
J gene: TRBJ2-7
D gene: TRBD1
CDR3 protein: CASSPPGGASYEQYF
CDR3 DNA: TGTGCCAGCAGCCCCCCAGGGGGCGCGTCCTACGAGCAGTACTTC

V gene: TRBV10-2
clone size: many
J gene: TRBJ2-1
D gene: -
CDR3 protein: CASSEYGTMDEQFF
CDR3 DNA: TGCGCCAGCAGTGAGTACGGGACGATGGATGAGCAGTTCTTC

V gene: TRBV27
clone size: -
J gene: TRBJ2-7
D gene: -
CDR3 protein: CASSLGQGSVEQYF
CDR3 DNA: TGTGCCAGCAGTTTAGGGCAGGGGTCTGTCGAGCAGTACTTC

V gene: TRBV12-3/TRBV12-4
clone size: -
J gene: TRBJ2-2
D gene: TRBD1
CDR3 protein: CASTPGQRTGELFF
CDR3 DNA: TGTGCCAGCACCCCGGGACAGAGGACCGGGGAGCTGTTTTTT

V gene: TRBV7-9
clone size: few
J gene: TRBJ1-1
D gene: -
CDR3 protein: CASSLEAGGTEAFF
CDR3 DNA: TGTGCCAGCAGCTTAGAGGCCGGGGGTACTGAAGCTTTCTTT

V gene: TRBV4-3
clone size: many
J gene: TRBJ1-1
D gene: -
CDR3 protein: CASSRVSYNTEAFF
CDR3 DNA: TGCGCCAGCAGCCGCGTCAGCTATAACACTGAAGCTTTCTTT

V gene: TRBV7-8
clone size: few
J gene: TRBJ2-3
D gene: -
CDR3 protein: CASSIQTGSTDTQYF
CDR3 DNA: TGTGCCAGCAGCATACAGACCGGGAGCACAGATACGCAGTATTTT

V gene: TRBV7-2
clone size: few
J gene: TRBJ2-2
D gene: -
CDR3 protein: CASSLHPGQTGELFF
CDR3 DNA: TGTGCCAGCAGCTTACATCCAGGGCAGACCGGGGAGCTGTTTTTT

V gene: TRBV24-1
clone size: few
J gene: TRBJ2-1
D gene: -
CDR3 protein: CATSDGAGGSYNEQFF
CDR3 DNA: TGTGCCACCAGTGATGGGGCCGGCGGCTCCTACAATGAGCAGTTCTTC

V gene: TRBV7-3
clone size: -
J gene: TRBJ2-3
D gene: -
CDR3 protein: CASSPDGGALSQYF
CDR3 DNA: TGTGCCAGCAGCCCGGACGGTGGGGCACTGTCGCAGTATTTT

V gene: TRBV29-1
clone size: many
J gene: TRBJ2-7
D gene: TRBD1
CDR3 protein: CSAGQGLYDKQYF
CDR3 DNA: TGCAGCGCAGGACAGGGGTTATACGACAAGCAGTACTTC

V gene: TRBV6-5
clone size: few
J gene: TRBJ2-1
D gene: -
CDR3 protein: CASSLIVDDEQFF
CDR3 DNA: TGTGCCAGCAGTTTAATAGTTGATGATGAGCAGTTCTTC

V gene: TRBV9
clone size: -
J gene: TRBJ2-1
D gene: TRBD2
CDR3 protein: CASSVGWASGASSYNEQFF
CDR3 DNA: TGTGCCAGCAGCGTAGGTTGGGCTAGCGGGGCTAGCTCCTACAATGAGCAGTTCTTC

V gene: TRBV3-1
clone size: once
J gene: TRBJ2-7
D gene: TRBD1
CDR3 protein: CTSSQDKRTGDYEQYF
CDR3 DNA: TGTACCAGCAGCCAAGATAAGAGGACAGGGGACTACGAGCAGTACTTC

V gene: TRBV4-1
clone size: many
J gene: TRBJ1-2
D gene: -
CDR3 protein: CASSQAPTAGNGYTF
CDR3 DNA: TGCGCCAGCAGCCAAGCCCCTACAGCGGGAAATGGCTACACCTTC

V gene: TRBV10-3
clone size: many
J gene: TRBJ2-7
D gene: -
CDR3 protein: CAISPDRDGGEQYF
CDR3 DNA: TGTGCCATCAGTCCCGACAGGGACGGGGGCGAGCAGTACTTC

V gene: TRBV19
clone size: few
J gene: TRBJ1-2
D gene: -
CDR3 protein: CASRAGVALGGYTF
CDR3 DNA: TGTGCCAGTAGGGCAGGGGTGGCCCTTGGTGGCTACACCTTC

V gene: TRBV20-1
clone size: -
J gene: TRBJ1-2
D gene: -
CDR3 protein: CSARDGGSYGYTF
CDR3 DNA: TGCAGTGCTAGAGATGGTGGTTCCTATGGCTACACCTTC

V gene: TRBV27
clone size: many
J gene: TRBJ2-5
D gene: TRBD2
CDR3 protein: CASSFNSGGKETQYF
CDR3 DNA: TGTGCCAGCAGTTTTAATAGCGGGGGAAAAGAGACCCAGTACTTC

V gene: TRBV20-1
clone size: -
J gene: TRBJ2-7
D gene: TRBD2
CDR3 protein: CSAAGDSKGEQYF
CDR3 DNA: TGCAGTGCTGCGGGGGACTCTAAGGGCGAGCAGTACTTC

V gene: TRBV6-1
clone size: few
J gene: TRBJ2-3
D gene: TRBD2
CDR3 protein: CASRGGGRRDTQYF
CDR3 DNA: TGTGCCAGCAGGGGCGGCGGGAGGAGAGATACGCAGTATTTT

V gene: TRBV10-2
clone size: few
J gene: TRBJ1-3
D gene: -
CDR3 protein: CASSDHRSSGNTIYF
CDR3 DNA: TGCGCCAGCAGTGACCATAGAAGCTCTGGAAACACCATATATTTT

V gene: TRBV7-9
clone size: many
J gene: TRBJ1-1
D gene: TRBD1
CDR3 protein: CASSPTGDTEAFF
CDR3 DNA: TGTGCCAGCAGCCCTACAGGGGACACTGAAGCTTTCTTT

V gene: TRBV6-1
clone size: few
J gene: TRBJ2-7
D gene: TRBD1
CDR3 protein: CASTGGTGYYEQYF
CDR3 DNA: TGTGCCAGCACCGGCGGGACAGGGTACTACGAGCAGTACTTC

V gene: TRBV27
clone size: -
J gene: TRBJ1-1
D gene: TRBD1
CDR3 protein: CASHHGTTGSEAFF
CDR3 DNA: TGTGCCAGCCACCACGGAACGACAGGGAGCGAAGCTTTCTTT

V gene: TRBV10-3
clone size: -
J gene: TRBJ1-6
D gene: TRBD1
CDR3 protein: CAISDPRGTAWDSPLHF
CDR3 DNA: TGTGCCATCAGTGACCCGCGGGGGACAGCCTGGGATTCACCCCTCCACTTT

V gene: TRBV12-3/TRBV12-4
clone size: -
J gene: TRBJ2-1
D gene: TRBD2
CDR3 protein: CASSVSGRRNNEQFF
CDR3 DNA: TGTGCCAGCAGTGTTAGCGGGAGACGAAACAATGAGCAGTTCTTC

V gene: TRBV25-1
clone size: -
J gene: TRBJ2-7
D gene: -
CDR3 protein: CASSGNGLGYF
CDR3 DNA: TGTGCCAGCAGTGGAAACGGTTTGGGGTACTTC

V gene: TRBV6-2/TRBV6-3
clone size: -
J gene: TRBJ2-7
D gene: -
CDR3 protein: CASRSRRDKNSYEQYF
CDR3 DNA: TGTGCCAGCAGATCTAGGCGGGACAAGAACTCCTACGAGCAGTACTTC

V gene: TRBV7-2
clone size: -
J gene: TRBJ2-3
D gene: TRBD2
CDR3 protein: CASSVASGGTDTQYF
CDR3 DNA: TGTGCCAGCAGTGTGGCTAGCGGGGGCACAGATACGCAGTATTTT

V gene: TRBV7-2
clone size: few
J gene: TRBJ2-2
D gene: TRBD2
CDR3 protein: CASSLVAGGNTGELFF
CDR3 DNA: TGTGCCAGCAGCTTAGTAGCGGGAGGGAACACCGGGGAGCTGTTTTTT

V gene: TRBV5-1
clone size: many
J gene: TRBJ2-7
D gene: TRBD2
CDR3 protein: CASSPSGLGYEQYF
CDR3 DNA: TGCGCCAGCAGCCCGTCGGGACTAGGCTACGAGCAGTACTTC

V gene: TRBV5-1
clone size: few
J gene: TRBJ2-5
D gene: TRBD1
CDR3 protein: CASRPGTGGQETQYF
CDR3 DNA: TGCGCCAGCAGACCCGGGACAGGGGGTCAGGAGACCCAGTACTTC

V gene: TRBV5-6
clone size: many
J gene: TRBJ2-2
D gene: -
CDR3 protein: CASSLSPGAQSGELFF
CDR3 DNA: TGTGCCAGCAGCTTGTCTCCGGGGGCGCAGTCCGGGGAGCTGTTTTTT

V gene: TRBV23-1
clone size: few
J gene: TRBJ1-5
D gene: TRBD1
CDR3 protein: CASPTPHRGRNQPQHF
CDR3 DNA: TGCGCCAGCCCTACGCCCCACAGGGGCCGCAATCAGCCCCAGCATTTT

V gene: TRBV27
clone size: few
J gene: TRBJ2-7
D gene: TRBD2
CDR3 protein: CASSPGLGRGEQYF
CDR3 DNA: TGTGCCAGCAGCCCGGGACTGGGGAGGGGCGAGCAGTACTTC

V gene: TRBV18
clone size: few
J gene: TRBJ2-7
D gene: TRBD1
CDR3 protein: CASSNADRVSSYEQYF
CDR3 DNA: TGTGCCAGCTCAAATGCGGACAGGGTGAGCTCCTACGAGCAGTACTTC

V gene: TRBV20-1
clone size: -
J gene: TRBJ2-7
D gene: -
CDR3 protein: CSASQGARFYEQYF
CDR3 DNA: TGCAGTGCTAGCCAGGGCGCGCGGTTTTACGAGCAGTACTTC

V gene: TRBV4-3
clone size: few
J gene: TRBJ2-3
D gene: -
CDR3 protein: CASSPREGTDTQYF
CDR3 DNA: TGCGCCAGCAGCCCCAGGGAGGGCACAGATACGCAGTATTTT

V gene: TRBV10-3
clone size: -
J gene: TRBJ2-1
D gene: -
CDR3 protein: CAINSVGTNNEQFF
CDR3 DNA: TGTGCCATCAACTCGGTCGGGACAAACAATGAGCAGTTCTTC

V gene: TRBV20-1
clone size: -
J gene: TRBJ2-4
D gene: -
CDR3 protein: CSAPAYKNIQYF
CDR3 DNA: TGCAGTGCTCCCGCGTACAAAAACATTCAGTACTTC

V gene: TRBV9
clone size: few
J gene: TRBJ2-2
D gene: -
CDR3 protein: CASSEGGITGELFF
CDR3 DNA: TGTGCCAGCAGCGAGGGGGGAATAACCGGGGAGCTGTTTTTT

V gene: TRBV20-1
clone size: few
J gene: TRBJ2-5
D gene: -
CDR3 protein: CSASGPTEETQYF
CDR3 DNA: TGCAGTGCTAGTGGGCCTACTGAAGAGACCCAGTACTTC